This T cell receptor beta chain was sequenced in a study of blood T cell repertoires in COVID-19. Study at large: COVID-19 samples collected from the United States, Italy and Spain covered acute and convalescent phases. Nucleic acid was either cDNA or gDNA, and it came from T cells, B-cell-depleted T cells, or PBMCs.

This CDR3 spans 13 amino acids. Germline-derived CDR1 and CDR2 are MDHEN and SYDVKM. V shed 11 bases and J shed 4 bases, with 14 bases lying between them. In the authors' workflow: Reference gene primer amplification yielded estimated nucleated cell counts. Measured with immunoSEQ multiplex PCR; TCRdb has only the in-frame clones, and not every one. Clonal size and the V and J genes are those of that table, whereas D and trimming came from the DNA. The table records 80,000 to 90,000 clones, approximately 78% of them present only once. V gene TRBV28 combines with J gene TRBJ1-4; D gene unclear. Sequenced: peripheral blood. This receptor was taken from a woman aged 80 or over with acute or convalescent COVID-19. The CDR3 here is CAASPDYNEKLFF. CDR3 bases: TGTGCCGCTTCTCCAGATTATAATGAAAAACTGTTTTTT.